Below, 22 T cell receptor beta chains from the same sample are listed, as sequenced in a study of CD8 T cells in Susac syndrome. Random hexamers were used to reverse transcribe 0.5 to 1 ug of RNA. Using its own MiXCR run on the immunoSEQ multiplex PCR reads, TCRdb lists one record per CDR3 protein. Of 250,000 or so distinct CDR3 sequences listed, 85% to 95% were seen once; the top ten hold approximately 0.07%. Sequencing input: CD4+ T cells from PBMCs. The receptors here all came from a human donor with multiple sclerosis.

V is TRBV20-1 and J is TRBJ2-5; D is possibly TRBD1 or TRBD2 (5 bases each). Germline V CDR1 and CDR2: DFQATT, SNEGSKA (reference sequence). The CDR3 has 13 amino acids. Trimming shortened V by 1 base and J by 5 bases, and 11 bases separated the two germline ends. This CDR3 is CSARGAGTETQYF. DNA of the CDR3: TGCAGTGCTAGAGGGGCAGGGACGGAGACCCAGTACTTC.

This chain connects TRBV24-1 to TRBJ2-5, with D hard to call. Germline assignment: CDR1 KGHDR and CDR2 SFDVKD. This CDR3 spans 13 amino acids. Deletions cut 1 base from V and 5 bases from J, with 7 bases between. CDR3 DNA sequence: TGTGCCACCAGTGATTTTTATGAGGAGACCCAGTACTTC. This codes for CATSDFYEETQYF.

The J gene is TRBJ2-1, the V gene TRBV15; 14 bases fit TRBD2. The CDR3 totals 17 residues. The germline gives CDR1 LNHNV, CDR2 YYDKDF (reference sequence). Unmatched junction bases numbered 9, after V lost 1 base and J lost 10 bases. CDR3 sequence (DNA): TGTGCCACCAGCAGAGCTGGTTTGACTAGCGGGGGGGAAGAGCAGTTCTTC. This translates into CATSRAGLTSGGEEQFF. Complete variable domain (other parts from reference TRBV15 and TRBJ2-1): DAMVIQNPRYQVTQFGKPVTLSCSQTLNHNVMYWYQQKSSQAPKLLFHYYDKDFNNEADTPDNFQSRRPNTSFCFLDIRSPGLGDTAMYLCATSRAGLTSGGEEQFFGPGTRLTVL.

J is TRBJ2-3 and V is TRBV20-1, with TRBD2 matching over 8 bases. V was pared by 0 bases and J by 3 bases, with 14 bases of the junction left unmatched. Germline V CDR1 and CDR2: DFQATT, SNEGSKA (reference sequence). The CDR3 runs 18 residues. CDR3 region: CSARDQRLAPALTDTQYF. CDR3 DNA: TGCAGTGCTAGAGATCAACGACTAGCGCCGGCCCTAACAGATACGCAGTATTTT.

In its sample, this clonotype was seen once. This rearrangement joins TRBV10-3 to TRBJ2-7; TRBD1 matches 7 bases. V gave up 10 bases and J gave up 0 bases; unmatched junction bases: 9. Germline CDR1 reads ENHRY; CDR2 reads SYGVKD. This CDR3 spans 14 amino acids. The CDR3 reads CATTRDSSSYEQYF. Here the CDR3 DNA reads TGTGCCACAACCCGGGACAGTAGCTCCTACGAGCAGTACTTC.

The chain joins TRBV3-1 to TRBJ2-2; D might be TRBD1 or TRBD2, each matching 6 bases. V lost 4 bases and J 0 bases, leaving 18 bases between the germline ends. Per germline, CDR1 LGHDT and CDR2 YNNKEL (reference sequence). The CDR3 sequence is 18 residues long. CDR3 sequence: CASSRLLGGRANTGELFF. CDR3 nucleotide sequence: TGTGCCAGCAGCCGACTACTCGGGGGCAGGGCGAACACCGGGGAGCTGTTTTTT.

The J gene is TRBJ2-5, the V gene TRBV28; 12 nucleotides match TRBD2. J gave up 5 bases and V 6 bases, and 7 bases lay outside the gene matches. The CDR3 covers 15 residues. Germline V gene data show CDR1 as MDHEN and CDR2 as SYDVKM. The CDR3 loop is CASRPSGGAGETQYF. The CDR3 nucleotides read TGTGCCAGCAGACCTAGCGGGGGGGCCGGGGAGACCCAGTACTTC.

The CDR3 coding sequence is TGTGCCAGCAGCTTCAGGGGACAGGCGAGCCGGGAGACCCAGTACTTC. Translating gives CASSFRGQASRETQYF. The chain recombines TRBV28 with TRBJ2-5; 8 bases map to TRBD1. Unmatched junction bases numbered 14, after V lost 6 bases and J lost 5 bases. Germline V lookup: CDR1 MDHEN, CDR2 SYDVKM. The CDR3 consists of 16 residues.

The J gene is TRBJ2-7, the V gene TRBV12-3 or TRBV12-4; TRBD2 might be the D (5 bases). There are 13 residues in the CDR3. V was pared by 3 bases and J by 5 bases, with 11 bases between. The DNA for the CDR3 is TGTGCCAGCAGTTTGGAGTGGAGGCACGAGCAGTACGTC. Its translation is CASSLEWRHEQYV.

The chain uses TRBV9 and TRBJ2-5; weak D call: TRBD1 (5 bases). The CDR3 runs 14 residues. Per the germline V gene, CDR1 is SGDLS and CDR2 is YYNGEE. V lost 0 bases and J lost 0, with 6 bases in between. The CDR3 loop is CASSVGTHQETQYF. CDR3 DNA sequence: TGTGCCAGCAGCGTAGGGACACACCAAGAGACCCAGTACTTC. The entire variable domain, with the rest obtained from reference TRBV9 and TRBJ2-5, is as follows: DSGVTQTPKHLITATGQRVTLRCSPRSGDLSVYWYQQSLDQGLQFLIQYYNGEERAKGNILERFSAQQFPDLHSELNLSSLELGDSALYFCASSVGTHQETQYFGPGTRLLVL.

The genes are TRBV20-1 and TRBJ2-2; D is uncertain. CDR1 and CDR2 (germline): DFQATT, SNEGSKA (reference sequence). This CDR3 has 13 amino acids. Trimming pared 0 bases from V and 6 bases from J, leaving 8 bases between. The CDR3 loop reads CSARDKGSGELFF. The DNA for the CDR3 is TGCAGTGCTAGAGATAAAGGTTCCGGGGAGCTGTTTTTT.

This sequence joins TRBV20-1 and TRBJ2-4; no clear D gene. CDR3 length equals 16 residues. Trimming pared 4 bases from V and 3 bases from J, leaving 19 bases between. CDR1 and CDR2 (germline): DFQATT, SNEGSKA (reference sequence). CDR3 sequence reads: CSATTPKPGGKNIQYF. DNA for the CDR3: TGCAGTGCTACAACCCCTAAACCGGGTGGCAAAAACATTCAGTACTTC.

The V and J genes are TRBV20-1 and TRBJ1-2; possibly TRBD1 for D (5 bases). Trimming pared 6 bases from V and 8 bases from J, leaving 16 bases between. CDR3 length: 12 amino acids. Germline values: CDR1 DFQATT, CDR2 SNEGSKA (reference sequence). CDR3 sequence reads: CSAQGTAEGYTF. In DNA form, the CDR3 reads TGCAGTGCACAAGGGACCGCGGAGGGCTACACCTTC.

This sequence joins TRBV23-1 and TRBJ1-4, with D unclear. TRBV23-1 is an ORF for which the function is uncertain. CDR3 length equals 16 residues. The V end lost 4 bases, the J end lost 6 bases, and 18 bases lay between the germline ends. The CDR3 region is CASSRHIGHLDEKLFF. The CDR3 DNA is TGCGCCAGCAGTCGACACATAGGCCACCTGGATGAAAAACTGTTTTTT.

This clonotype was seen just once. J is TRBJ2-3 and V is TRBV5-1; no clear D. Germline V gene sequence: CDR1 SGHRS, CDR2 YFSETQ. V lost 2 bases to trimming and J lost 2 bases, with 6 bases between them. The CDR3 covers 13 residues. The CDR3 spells CASSLDDTDTQYF. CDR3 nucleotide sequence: TGCGCCAGCAGCTTAGATGACACAGATACGCAGTATTTT.

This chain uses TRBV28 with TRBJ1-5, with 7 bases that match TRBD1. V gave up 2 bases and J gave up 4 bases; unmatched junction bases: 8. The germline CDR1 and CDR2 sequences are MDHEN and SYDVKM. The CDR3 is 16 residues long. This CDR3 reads CASSLPGYRGNQPQHF. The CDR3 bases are TGTGCCAGCAGTTTACCTGGATACAGGGGAAATCAGCCCCAGCATTTT.

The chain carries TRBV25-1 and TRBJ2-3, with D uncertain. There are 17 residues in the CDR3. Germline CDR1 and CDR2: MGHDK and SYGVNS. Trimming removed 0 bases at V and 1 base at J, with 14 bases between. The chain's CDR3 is CASSEYQAGLGTDTQYF. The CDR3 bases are TGTGCCAGCAGTGAATATCAGGCAGGCTTGGGCACAGATACGCAGTATTTT.

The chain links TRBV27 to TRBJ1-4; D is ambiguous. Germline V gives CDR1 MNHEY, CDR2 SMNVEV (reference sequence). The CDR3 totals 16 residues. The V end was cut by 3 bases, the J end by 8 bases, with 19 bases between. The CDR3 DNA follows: TGTGCCAGCAGTTTTATGCGGCCCGCTCCCAGGGAAAAACTGTTTTTT. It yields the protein CASSFMRPAPREKLFF.

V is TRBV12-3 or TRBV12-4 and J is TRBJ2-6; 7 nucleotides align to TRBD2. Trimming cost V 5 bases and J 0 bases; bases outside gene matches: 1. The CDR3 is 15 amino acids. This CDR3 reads CASSRGSSGANVLTF. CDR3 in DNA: TGTGCCAGCAGTCGCGGGAGCTCTGGGGCCAACGTCCTGACTTTC.

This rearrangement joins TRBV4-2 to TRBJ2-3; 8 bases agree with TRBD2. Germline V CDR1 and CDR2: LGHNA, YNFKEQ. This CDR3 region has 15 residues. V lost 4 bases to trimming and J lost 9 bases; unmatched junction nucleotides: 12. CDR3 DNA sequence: TGTGCCAGCAGCCCTTTGGCGGGAGGTCCTGACACGCAGTATTTT. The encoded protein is CASSPLAGGPDTQYF.

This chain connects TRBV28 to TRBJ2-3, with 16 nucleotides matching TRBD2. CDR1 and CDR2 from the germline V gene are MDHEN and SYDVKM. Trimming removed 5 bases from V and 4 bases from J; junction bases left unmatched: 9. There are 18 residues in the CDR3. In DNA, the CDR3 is TGTGCCAGCAGTCCACCGGGACTAGCGGGAGGGAGCCCAGATACGCAGTATTTT. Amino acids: CASSPPGLAGGSPDTQYF.

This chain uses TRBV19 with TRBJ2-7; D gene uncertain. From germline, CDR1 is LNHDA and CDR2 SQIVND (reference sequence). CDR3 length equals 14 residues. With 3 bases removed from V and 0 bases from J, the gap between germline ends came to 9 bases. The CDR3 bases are TGTGCCAGTAGTATGCGAGCGAGCTCCTACGAGCAGTACTTC. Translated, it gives CASSMRASSYEQYF.